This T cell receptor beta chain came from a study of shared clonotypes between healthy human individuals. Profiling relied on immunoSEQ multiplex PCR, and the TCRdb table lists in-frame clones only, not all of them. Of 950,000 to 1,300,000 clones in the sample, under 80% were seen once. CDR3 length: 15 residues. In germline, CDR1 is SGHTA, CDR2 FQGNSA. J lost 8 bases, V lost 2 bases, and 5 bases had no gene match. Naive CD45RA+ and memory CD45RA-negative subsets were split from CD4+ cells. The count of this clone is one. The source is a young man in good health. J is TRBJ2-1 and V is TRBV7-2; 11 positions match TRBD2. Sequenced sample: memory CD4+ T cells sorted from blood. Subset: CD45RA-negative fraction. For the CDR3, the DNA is TGTGCCAGCAGCTTAAGGCTAGCGGGAGGCTATGAGCAGTTCTTC. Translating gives CASSLRLAGGYEQFF.